This T cell receptor (beta chain) originates from a study of T-cell memory formation after mild COVID-19 (dated by TCRdb to the early 2020s). Looking at the study overall: TCR sequence clusters from the two donors were found to be largely donor specific. Two young, previously healthy adult volunteers made up the cohort, one male and one female. T-cell clones expanding and contracting after mild COVID-19 in a couple of donors were tracked by longitudinal TCRalpha and TCRbeta repertoire sequencing. Results and caveats for the whole study, not just this receptor: Clones that contracted from day 15 to 85 showed balanced CD4/CD8 phenotypes, whereas a second wave of clones that expanded from day 15 to 37 leaned towards CD4+. Only two mild cases were covered in the study, and larger cohorts including severe cases with pre-infection samples were considered necessary. Contracting CD4+ clones appeared mostly in the CM and EM memory subsets, whereas CD8+ clones were enriched in EMRA. Some responding clones were detected in pre-infection memory, which suggested that pre-existing cross-reactive memory T cells had joined the SARS-CoV-2 response. Whether the second-wave clones peaking on day 37 were SARS-CoV-2 specific was not confirmed.

For sequencing, an Illumina NovaSeq 6000 was employed. Using 5'RACE with constant-segment primers, TCRalpha and TCRbeta cDNA libraries were constructed, with sample barcodes and unique molecular identifiers added in the process. Trizol reagent was used to extract RNA from every sample. The libraries were amplified in two PCR steps, and the second step added a second sample barcode and Illumina TruSeq adapters. Sequencing of the libraries was done on an Illumina NovaSeq, producing 2 x 150 bp paired-end reads. In the authors' own workflow: With migec v1.2.7, reads were demultiplexed and then collapsed into UMI-guided consensus sequences. Using mixcr v2.1.11, UMI consensuses were aligned to TRA and TRB V and J templates and then assembled into clonotypes. A clonotype was counted as expanded or contracted only if both edgeR and NoisET called the change significant, with noise models trained on biological replicates. For edgeR calls, the cutoffs were a false discovery rate-adjusted p below 0.01 and a log2 fold-change threshold of 1. As an exploratory analysis of dynamics, max-normalized trajectories of the 1000 most abundant clonotypes were examined with PCA combined with hierarchical clustering. Each responding clone was given a CD4 or CD8 phenotype based on the CD4+ and CD8+ repertoires, which had been sequenced separately. The public reads were reprocessed in TCRdb via fastp at Q25 and MiXCR, keeping in-frame beta chains. Each CDR3 protein appears once, grouped with its most common genes and DNA. These V and J calls rely on TCRdb rather than the paper's analysis. For this sample the table gives about 180,000 distinct CDR3 sequences, of which 15% to 20% were detected only once. Roughly 4% of the sample is taken by the ten largest.

PBMCs were isolated by Ficoll-Paque density gradient centrifugation. This clonotype was recorded many times. Its target antigen remains unknown. The input lacks base qualities; no much larger clone sits a single base away. At the junction V is shortened by 4 bases and J by 5 bases, with 11 bases in between. The germline V gene gives CDR1 as SGHRS and CDR2 as YFSETQ. From its cysteine to its phenylalanine, the CDR3 spans 13 amino acids. Only CDR3 DNA is held: 39 bases, read in frame from base 1. This chain is built from TRBV5-1 and TRBJ2-3; there is no confident call for the D gene. The clonotype was recovered from a man aged 18 to 35 who had mild COVID-19 (a few samples of this study predate the infection). The sample titles of this study are shuffled in the database, so cell type and time point are left out; the donor was told from shared clones. The specimen sequenced was PBMCs or a T cell subset sorted from them (not recorded which). For the CDR3, the sequence is CASSQFIGDTQYF. DNA sequence: TGCGCCAGCAGCCAGTTTATCGGAGATACGCAGTATTTT.